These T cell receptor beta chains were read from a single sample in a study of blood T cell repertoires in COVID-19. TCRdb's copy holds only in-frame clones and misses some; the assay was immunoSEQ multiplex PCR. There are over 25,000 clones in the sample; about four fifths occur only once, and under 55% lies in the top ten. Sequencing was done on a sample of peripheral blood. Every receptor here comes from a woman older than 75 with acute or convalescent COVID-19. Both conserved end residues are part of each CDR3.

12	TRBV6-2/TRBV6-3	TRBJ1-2	CASSYAGNGYTF
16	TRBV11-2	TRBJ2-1	CASSLDGGQGANEQFF
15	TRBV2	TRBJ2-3	CASSEATSGSDTQYF
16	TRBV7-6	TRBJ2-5	CASSLTSGGTQETQYF
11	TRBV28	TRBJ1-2	CASSQNYGYTF
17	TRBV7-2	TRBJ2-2	CATQGSGRAGGTGELFF
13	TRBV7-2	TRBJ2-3	CASSLGREDTQYF
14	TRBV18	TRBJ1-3	CASSPTVTGNTIYF
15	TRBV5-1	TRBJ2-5	CASSWTSGVGETQYF
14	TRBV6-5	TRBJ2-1	CASTLGGINNEQFF
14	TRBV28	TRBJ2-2	CASSLQGQVGELFF
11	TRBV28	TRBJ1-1	CASSGTIKAFF
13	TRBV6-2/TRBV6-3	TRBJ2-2	CASSYTITGELFF
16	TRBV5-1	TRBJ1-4	CASSLGGKPTNEKLFF
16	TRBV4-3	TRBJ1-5	CASSQDHGTGNQPQHF
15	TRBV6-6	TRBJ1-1	CASTRDRIRNTEAFF
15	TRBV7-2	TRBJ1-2	CASSQLSTGRYGYTF
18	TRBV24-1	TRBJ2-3	CATSGGPGLASSTDTQYF
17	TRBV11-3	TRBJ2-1	CASSAPEGGQPYNEQFF
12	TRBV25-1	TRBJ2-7	CASSAGVGEQYF
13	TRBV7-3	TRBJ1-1	CASSLDRDTEAFF
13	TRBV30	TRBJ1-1	CAWRQGSNTEAFF